These 30 T cell receptor beta chains were all obtained from the same sample, sequenced in a study of blood T cells in healthy people across ages. With a J-beta primer mix and a sample-barcoded 5' primer, a second PCR ran 7 to 11 cycles. TCRdb fed the 5' RACE reads into MiXCR, producing one record per CDR3 protein. Seen here are hundreds of thousands of distinct CDR3 sequences, around 45% observed once, and the top ten hold under 20%. Sequencing was done on a sample of blood. All receptors derive from a man between 60 and 75 years old in good health.

This clonotype was detected only a few times. The rearrangement links TRBV3-1 to TRBJ2-1; 7 nucleotides match TRBD1. The CDR3 runs to 15 residues. V trimming: 3 bases; J trimming: 8 bases; junction bases outside the gene matches: 10. Germline V gives CDR1 LGHDT, CDR2 YNNKEL (reference sequence). The CDR3 sequence: CASSHEKGAMDEQFF. The CDR3 DNA sequence: TGTGCCAGCAGCCACGAAAAGGGGGCGATGGATGAGCAGTTCTTC.

The table lists this clonotype with a few counts. The rearrangement uses TRBV6-6 and TRBJ2-5; TRBD2 matches 10 bases. Germline V lookup: CDR1 MNHNY, CDR2 SVGAGI (reference sequence). J lost 5 bases, V lost 2 bases, and 5 bases had no gene match. This CDR3 is 15 amino acids long. In nucleotides, the CDR3 is TGTGCCAGCAGTTACATGCTAGCGGGGGTGGAGACCCAGTACTTC. It codes for CASSYMLAGVETQYF.

In this sample, this clonotype turned up a few times. The chain recombines TRBV10-3 with TRBJ1-1, with D perhaps TRBD1 (5 bases). Trimming took 5 bases from V and 4 from J, leaving 23 bases between them. The CDR3 extends over 17 amino acids. Germline V CDR1 and CDR2: ENHRY, SYGVKD. The CDR3 sequence: CAISSRDGSERLTEAFF. The CDR3 DNA is TGTGCCATCAGTTCCCGGGACGGATCCGAAAGACTCACTGAAGCTTTCTTT.

This clonotype was counted only a few times. The gene calls are TRBV30 and TRBJ1-2; D perhaps matches TRBD1 (5 bases). Germline CDR1 is GTSNPN and CDR2 is SVGIG (reference sequence). This CDR3 has 13 residues. Trimming cost V 2 bases and J 8 bases, with 15 bases left between them. CDR3 nucleotide sequence: TGTGCCTGGAGTTCCGGGGCCCCCGGAGGCTACACCTTC. This sequence encodes CAWSSGAPGGYTF.

As regards this clonotype: This sequence may be a read error, since a much larger clone differs from it by one base. The V call is TRBV9, the J call TRBJ2-3, with D hard to call. CDR1 SGDLS and CDR2 YYNGEE come from the germline V gene. V was pared by 0 bases and J by 4 bases, with 3 bases between. The CDR3 loop spans 12 amino acids. In nucleotides, the CDR3 is TGTGCCAGCAGCGTAGACGCAGATACGCAGTATTTT. Its protein is CASSVDADTQYF.

V usage is TRBV6-2 or TRBV6-3 and J usage is TRBJ2-1, with a weak D call TRBD2 (5 bases). Trimming removed 2 bases from V and 7 bases from J, with 18 bases in between. The V gene's germline CDR1 is MNHEY and CDR2 SVGEGT. CDR3 length: 16 residues. CDR3 loop: CASSYRVTGWRNEQFF. DNA for the CDR3: TGTGCCAGCAGTTACCGGGTAACGGGGTGGAGGAATGAGCAGTTCTTC.

The V gene is TRBV2, the J gene TRBJ1-6, with D unresolved. The CDR3 covers 12 residues. Trimming stripped 9 bases from V and 7 bases from J, with 10 bases between. CDR1 SNHLY and CDR2 FYNNEI come from the germline V gene. The DNA of the CDR3 is TGTGCCAGTACCGCAGGAAATTCACCCCTCCACTTT. The encoded protein is CASTAGNSPLHF.

This rearrangement joins TRBV12-3 or TRBV12-4 to TRBJ1-2, with D perhaps matching TRBD1 (6 bases). V was trimmed by 7 bases and J by 2 bases, leaving 17 bases between them. The CDR3 covers 15 residues. The CDR3 reads CASTKVDRMNYGYTF. The CDR3 nucleotides are TGTGCCAGCACCAAGGTAGACAGGATGAACTATGGCTACACCTTC.

Of note for this clonotype: At one end, the junction sequence differs from germline, possibly due to a read error. The chain links TRBV12-3 or TRBV12-4 to TRBJ1-2; D is undetermined. CDR3 size: 14 residues. CDR3 in amino acids: CASSLGRLNYGHTF. The CDR3 coding sequence is TGTGCCAGCAGTTTGGGCAGGCTTAACTATGGCCACACCTTC.

This clonotype was counted between two and nine times. The rearrangement uses TRBV3-1 and TRBJ1-1; 7 nucleotides match TRBD1. Per germline, CDR1 LGHDT and CDR2 YNNKEL (reference sequence). J lost 7 bases, V lost 3 bases, and 11 bases had no gene match. The CDR3 loop spans 15 amino acids. This CDR3 is CASSQQGVFRGEAFF. The DNA for the CDR3 is TGTGCCAGCAGCCAGCAGGGGGTATTTCGTGGTGAAGCTTTCTTT.

The genes are TRBV6-2 or TRBV6-3 and TRBJ1-1; the D is unclear. Germline V gene data show CDR1 as MNHEY and CDR2 as SVGEGT. V lost 0 bases and J lost 1, with 6 bases in between. The CDR3 has 14 amino acids. The CDR3 protein is CASSYSWGNTEAFF. The CDR3 DNA follows: TGTGCCAGCAGTTACTCGTGGGGGAACACTGAAGCTTTCTTT.

Comments on this clonotype: A much larger clone lies a single base off, so this may be a read error. This chain uses TRBV9 with TRBJ2-5; D call uncertain. CDR1 is SGDLS and CDR2 is YYNGEE in the germline V gene. The CDR3 contains 14 residues. CDR3 amino acids: CASSVGTTQEAQYF. The CDR3 bases are TGTGCCAGCAGCGTAGGAACCACCCAAGAGGCCCAGTACTTC.

This sequence joins TRBV6-2 or TRBV6-3 and TRBJ2-3, with 16 positions matching TRBD2. Germline assignment: CDR1 MNHEY and CDR2 SVGEGT. This CDR3 is built from 16 residues. V lost 4 bases and J lost 8; bases outside the gene matches: 6. The CDR3 region has the DNA TGTGCCAGCAGTTGGGGACTAGCGGGGGGGCTAGGTACGCAGTATTTT. This encodes CASSWGLAGGLGTQYF.

The rearrangement links TRBV9 to TRBJ2-4, with D unresolved. CDR3 length: 14 residues. CDR1 SGDLS and CDR2 YYNGEE come from the germline V gene. Trimming left V 0 bases short and J 6 bases short, with 10 bases between. This CDR3 is CASSVDVQTNIQYF. The CDR3 DNA reads as TGTGCCAGCAGCGTAGATGTACAAACAAACATTCAGTACTTC.

This clonotype was observed a single time. The chain links TRBV5-1 to TRBJ1-2, with 11 bases matching TRBD1. Looked up from germline, CDR1 is SGHRS and CDR2 is YFSETQ. V dropped 2 bases and J dropped 4; count of bases not matched to a gene: 4. The CDR3 is 15 amino acids. Here the CDR3 reads CASSLGQGARYGYTF. CDR3 nucleotides: TGCGCCAGCAGCTTAGGACAGGGGGCTCGCTATGGCTACACCTTC. The variable domain in full, completed from reference TRBV5-1 and TRBJ1-2, reads KAGVTQTPRYLIKTRGQQVTLSCSPISGHRSVSWYQQTPGQGLQFLFEYFSETQRNKGNFPGRFSGRQFSNSRSEMNVSTLELGDSALYLCASSLGQGARYGYTFGSGTRLTVV.

This chain connects TRBV20-1 to TRBJ1-5, with 7 bases fitting TRBD1. The CDR3 runs 14 residues. V was clipped by 3 bases and J by 4 bases; unmatched bases: 6. Germline assignment: CDR1 DFQATT and CDR2 SNEGSKA (reference sequence). CDR3 bases: TGCAGTGCTAGTTCAGGGGGTGAGAATCAGCCCCAGCATTTT. This encodes CSASSGGENQPQHF.

The chain recombines TRBV29-1 with TRBJ1-2, with 7 bases fitting TRBD1. This CDR3 region has 12 residues. V shed 6 bases, J shed 7 bases, and the junction held 8 bases outside the gene matches. CDR1 and CDR2 (germline): SQVTM, ANQGSEA. The CDR3 protein is CSVKDRTVGYTF. The CDR3 region has the DNA TGCAGCGTAAAGGACAGGACGGTTGGCTACACCTTC.

The V gene is TRBV7-2, the J gene TRBJ2-7; TRBD1 is a possible D gene (5 bases). CDR1 and CDR2 (germline): SGHTA, FQGNSA. Trimming took 3 bases from V and 3 from J, leaving 15 bases between them. CDR3 size: 15 residues. CDR3 sequence reads: CASSFGFGTGYEQYF. The CDR3, as DNA: TGTGCCAGCAGCTTCGGCTTCGGAACAGGCTACGAGCAGTACTTC.

Notes on this clonotype: At one end the junction does not follow the germline gene, possibly because of a read error. The J gene is TRBJ2-6, the V gene TRBV15, with 10 nucleotides matching TRBD1. Germline assignment: CDR1 LNHNV and CDR2 YYDKDF (reference sequence). The CDR3 loop spans 16 amino acids. The CDR3 protein is CATGTGENSGADVLTF. The CDR3 DNA reads as TGTGCCACCGGGACAGGGGAAAACTCTGGGGCCGACGTCCTGACTTTC.

J is TRBJ1-2 and V is TRBV12-3 or TRBV12-4; unclear D gene. Trimming left V 0 bases short and J 8 bases short, with 16 bases between. The CDR3 is made up of 15 amino acids. Here the CDR3 DNA reads TGTGCCAGCAGTTTAGCCCCATCTGGCCCCCGGGGCTACACCTTC. This encodes CASSLAPSGPRGYTF.

The rearrangement links TRBV5-1 to TRBJ2-3; 12 nucleotides agree with TRBD2. Germline V gives CDR1 SGHRS, CDR2 YFSETQ. V was pared by 4 bases and J by 4 bases, with 10 bases of the junction left unmatched. The length of the CDR3 is 17 residues. CDR3 protein: CASSLGSSGGAADTQYF. As DNA, the CDR3 is TGCGCCAGCAGCCTGGGCTCTAGCGGGGGGGCCGCAGATACGCAGTATTTT.

The rearrangement uses TRBV9 and TRBJ1-1, with D tentatively TRBD1 (5 bases). Trimming removed 4 bases at V and 1 base at J, with 14 bases between. CDR3 length: 15 amino acids. CDR1 and CDR2 from the germline V gene are SGDLS and YYNGEE. CDR3 sequence (DNA): TGTGCCAGCAGCACAACCGAGGGGAAGAACACTGAAGCTTTCTTT. This encodes CASSTTEGKNTEAFF. Full variable domain (missing parts from reference TRBV9 and TRBJ1-1): DSGVTQTPKHLITATGQRVTLRCSPRSGDLSVYWYQQSLDQGLQFLIQYYNGEERAKGNILERFSAQQFPDLHSELNLSSLELGDSALYFCASSTTEGKNTEAFFGQGTRLTVV.

This clonotype was detected only a few times. V and J are TRBV10-3 and TRBJ2-7; TRBD1 matches at 9 bases. Unmatched junction bases numbered 9, after V lost 6 bases and J lost 3 bases. The CDR3 length is 15 residues. CDR1 and CDR2 (germline): ENHRY, SYGVKD. CDR3 nucleotide sequence: TGTGCCATCAGGACCGGGACAGGGAAGCTCTACGAGCAGTACTTC. Protein: CAIRTGTGKLYEQYF.

This sequence joins TRBV12-3 or TRBV12-4 and TRBJ1-1; TRBD1 aligns across 9 bases. The CDR3 is 15 residues long. Germline trimming cut 6 bases from V and 4 bases from J; bases unmatched to any gene: 9. CDR3 in DNA: TGTGCCAGCAGACACCAACAGGGGGCGGGCACTGAAGCTTTCTTT. Its translation: CASRHQQGAGTEAFF.

This chain joins TRBV7-2 and TRBJ2-1; weak D call: TRBD2 (5 bases). The germline V gene encodes CDR1 SGHTA and CDR2 FQGNSA. Trimming cost V 4 bases and J 6 bases, with 10 bases left between them. The CDR3 has 13 residues. CDR3 DNA: TGTGCCAGCAGCTCGGGGATACGCAATGAGCAGTTCTTC. This codes for CASSSGIRNEQFF. The complete variable domain, with remaining parts taken from reference TRBV7-2 and TRBJ2-1, reads GAGVSQSPSNKVTEKGKDVELRCDPISGHTALYWYRQSLGQGLEFLIYFQGNSAPDKSGLPSDRFSAERTGGSVSTLTIQRTQQEDSAVYLCASSSGIRNEQFFGPGTRLTVL.

This clonotype appeared once. This chain joins TRBV25-1 and TRBJ2-7, with 11 bases matching TRBD2. The better agreement between TRBJ2-5 and the DNA end casts doubt on the J call. CDR3 length: 15 residues. Germline assignment: CDR1 MGHDK and CDR2 SYGVNS. The CDR3 loop reads CASSERLAGKETQYF. The CDR3 nucleotides are TGTGCCAGCAGTGAAAGACTAGCGGGAAAAGAGACCCAGTACTTC.

This clonotype was picked up a small number of times. The rearrangement uses TRBV7-9 and TRBJ2-3; D might be TRBD2 (7 bases). Germline V gene lookup returns CDR1 SEHNR and CDR2 FQNEAQ (reference sequence). The ends were cut back, 5 bases at V and 2 bases at J, with 23 bases in the middle. This CDR3 region has 18 residues. The CDR3 sequence is CASSPLLREGGVTDTQYF. The CDR3 coding sequence is TGTGCCAGCAGCCCCTTGTTGAGGGAGGGGGGGGTCACAGATACGCAGTATTTT.

The chain couples TRBV28 to TRBJ2-6; D is undetermined. Germline V gives CDR1 MDHEN, CDR2 SYDVKM. The V end lost 6 bases, the J end lost 1 base, and 10 bases lay between the germline ends. This CDR3 spans 15 amino acids. The CDR3 nucleotides read TGTGCCAGCAGCGAGCCCCCTTCTGGGGCCAACGTCCTGACTTTC. It specifies CASSEPPSGANVLTF.

This sequence joins TRBV6-5 and TRBJ2-7; D may be TRBD1 or TRBD2 (6 bases each). This CDR3 spans 15 amino acids. Germline CDR1 is MNHEY and CDR2 is SVGAGI. Trimming took 0 bases from V and 1 from J, leaving 10 bases between them. The CDR3 protein is CASSYSRGDSYEQYF. The CDR3 DNA is TGTGCCAGCAGTTACTCGAGGGGGGATTCCTACGAGCAGTACTTC.

The chain recombines TRBV20-1 with TRBJ2-7; no clear D. Trimming left V 5 bases short and J 4 bases short, with 18 bases between. The CDR3 has 14 residues. Germline V CDR1 and CDR2: DFQATT, SNEGSKA (reference sequence). The CDR3 sequence: CSAYRLTTQYEQYF. The CDR3 DNA reads TGCAGTGCTTATAGGCTCACCACGCAATACGAGCAGTACTTC.